Each of the 27 T cell receptor beta chains below was sequenced from the same sample in a study of cytomegalovirus exposure and HLA in healthy donors. Generated by immunoSEQ multiplex PCR, the TCRdb table keeps only in-frame clones and is missing some. The sample includes around 49,000 clones, about 90% seen only once; the top ten take almost 1.5%. The specimen sequenced was PBMCs. These receptors were collected from a man between 18 and 35 years old in good health and CMV-seronegative.

V usage is TRBV4-1 and J usage is TRBJ1-2; maybe TRBD1 (6 bases). Looked up from germline, CDR1 is MGHRA and CDR2 is YSYEKL. CDR3 length: 15 amino acids. Trimming took off 0 bases at V and 4 bases at J, with 12 bases between the two ends. For the CDR3, the DNA is TGCGCCAGCAGCCAAGACTCCAGGGGATCCTATGGCTACACCTTC. Translated: CASSQDSRGSYGYTF.

The chain combines TRBV29-1 with TRBJ1-1, with D perhaps matching TRBD1 (6 bases). With 6 bases removed from V and 7 bases from J, the gap between germline ends came to 21 bases. CDR3 length: 14 amino acids. Germline V gene data show CDR1 as SQVTM and CDR2 as ANQGSEA. The DNA for the CDR3 is TGCAGCGTGCCGGGACAACTTATACCCGGTGAAGCTTTCTTT. Translating gives CSVPGQLIPGEAFF. The complete variable domain, with remaining parts taken from reference TRBV29-1 and TRBJ1-1, reads SAVISQKPSRDICQRGTSLTIQCQVDSQVTMMFWYRQQPGQSLTLIATANQGSEATYESGFVIDKFPISRPNLTFSTLTVSNMSPEDSSIYLCSVPGQLIPGEAFFGQGTRLTVV.

The genes are TRBV6-5 and TRBJ2-1, with 11 bases aligning to TRBD2. Germline CDR1 is MNHEY and CDR2 is SVGAGI. This CDR3 region has 16 residues. With V trimmed by 4 bases and J by 0 bases, 2 bases remained unmatched. CDR3 nucleotide sequence: TGTGCCAGCAGTTTAGCGGGAGGGCCCTCCTACAATGAGCAGTTCTTC. Translating gives CASSLAGGPSYNEQFF.

By share, this clone counts as medium-sized. The chain joins TRBV4-2 to TRBJ2-2; perhaps TRBD1 as D (5 bases). Trimming cost V 0 bases and J 7 bases, with 12 bases left between them. This CDR3 is built from 15 residues. The germline gives CDR1 LGHNA, CDR2 YNFKEQ. The CDR3: CASSQDEAGIGELFF. CDR3 in DNA: TGTGCCAGCAGCCAAGATGAGGCAGGGATCGGGGAGCTGTTTTTT.

This sequence joins TRBV4-2 and TRBJ2-1, with D hard to call. Between the trimmed V and J ends, which lost 0 bases and 5 bases, there was a span of 5 bases. The CDR3 loop spans 13 amino acids. CDR1 and CDR2 (germline): LGHNA, YNFKEQ. For the CDR3, the DNA is TGTGCCAGCAGCCAAGACAGTAACAATGAGCAGTTCTTC. This gives the protein CASSQDSNNEQFF.

The chain joins TRBV29-1 to TRBJ2-7, with D possibly TRBD1 on 6 matching bases. The V gene lost 8 bases and the J gene lost 4 bases, with 12 bases spanning the gap. The CDR3 length is 11 residues. In germline, CDR1 is SQVTM, CDR2 ANQGSEA. The CDR3 sequence: CSYRVGYEQYF. DNA of the CDR3: TGCAGCTACAGGGTTGGATACGAGCAGTACTTC.

CDR3 coding DNA: TGTGCCAGCAGCTTGGCCGGCGGGACGTACAATGAGCAGTTCTTC. Translating it yields CASSLAGGTYNEQFF. This sequence joins TRBV5-4 and TRBJ2-1; D possibly corresponds to TRBD2 (6 bases). Trimming stripped 0 bases from V and 4 bases from J, with 11 bases between. Germline lookup yields CDR1 SGHNT and CDR2 YYREEE (reference sequence). The CDR3 is 15 amino acids.

V usage is TRBV29-1 and J usage is TRBJ2-1; 11 bases are shared with TRBD2. The CDR3 sequence is 17 residues long. The germline CDR1 and CDR2 sequences are SQVTM and ANQGSEA. With V trimmed by 4 bases and J by 3 bases, 11 bases remained unmatched. The CDR3 region has the DNA TGCAGCGTTGCAGGGACTAGCGGACTCCGTTTCTACAATGAGCAGTTCTTC. Amino acid sequence: CSVAGTSGLRFYNEQFF.

The chain employs TRBV9 and TRBJ2-3, with 14 bases matching TRBD2. Germline trimming cut 0 bases from V and 3 bases from J; bases unmatched to any gene: 6. Germline-derived CDR1 and CDR2 are SGDLS and YYNGEE. The CDR3 covers 18 residues. The CDR3 loop reads CASSVGPGLAGVTDTQYF. The CDR3 DNA reads as TGTGCCAGCAGCGTAGGTCCGGGACTAGCGGGAGTTACAGATACGCAGTATTTT.

The rearrangement joins TRBV4-2 to TRBJ2-1, with TRBD2 identical over 10 bases. The trim removed 4 bases at V and 7 bases at J, leaving 7 bases unmatched. Germline loops: CDR1 LGHNA, CDR2 YNFKEQ. The length of the CDR3 is 15 residues. The CDR3 reads CASSPSGSGRNEQFF. CDR3 in DNA: TGTGCCAGCAGCCCCTCGGGTAGCGGGAGGAATGAGCAGTTCTTC.

The rearrangement uses TRBV5-1 and TRBJ1-1, with TRBD1 identical over 7 bases. J lost 1 base, V lost 6 bases, and 12 bases had no gene match. This CDR3 has 16 amino acids. Germline assignment: CDR1 SGHRS and CDR2 YFSETQ. CDR3 residues: CASKRGTVKTNTEAFF. DNA for the CDR3: TGCGCCAGCAAGAGAGGGACAGTTAAGACGAACACTGAAGCTTTCTTT.

The chain couples TRBV4-1 to TRBJ2-3; 10 nucleotides match TRBD2. V shed 5 bases and J 5 bases; nucleotides not matched to a gene: 4. CDR1 and CDR2 from the germline V gene are MGHRA and YSYEKL. This CDR3 has 14 residues. CDR3 nucleotides: TGCGCCAGCAGCGAGCGGGAGGGCCTAGATACGCAGTATTTT. Protein product: CASSEREGLDTQYF.

This chain links TRBV5-4 with TRBJ1-2, with 7 bases aligning to TRBD1. The CDR3 has 12 residues. J gave up 7 bases and V 4 bases, and 4 bases lay outside the gene matches. From germline, CDR1 is SGHNT and CDR2 YYREEE (reference sequence). The CDR3: CASSGDRAGYTF. Written as DNA, the CDR3 is TGTGCCAGCAGCGGCGACAGGGCTGGCTACACCTTC.

This chain joins TRBV28 and TRBJ2-6; a possible D gene is TRBD2 (5 bases). The V and J ends lost 5 bases and 0 bases respectively, with 17 bases between them. Per germline, CDR1 MDHEN and CDR2 SYDVKM. The CDR3 is 18 residues long. CDR3 protein: CASSPAAGIGSGANVLTF. In DNA, the CDR3 is TGTGCCAGCAGTCCCGCCGCCGGGATTGGCTCTGGGGCCAACGTCCTGACTTTC.

The chain links TRBV2 to TRBJ2-7; D remains unclear. CDR3 length: 13 residues. The ends were cut back, 7 bases at V and 2 bases at J, with 12 bases in the middle. Germline CDR1 is SNHLY and CDR2 is FYNNEI. The CDR3 here is CASTVASTYEQYF. The DNA of the CDR3 is TGTGCCAGCACCGTAGCTAGTACCTACGAGCAGTACTTC.

Concerning this clone itself: The sample holds other DNA sequences that translate to the same CDR3. The rearrangement uses TRBV5-1 and TRBJ2-5; D may be TRBD2 (6 bases). This CDR3 spans 14 amino acids. The V end lost 1 base, the J end lost 5 bases, and 12 bases lay between the germline ends. CDR1 is SGHRS, CDR2 YFSETQ, per germline. CDR3 nucleotides: TGCGCCAGCAGCTTGTCGGGCGCGGGGGAGACCCAGTACTTC. Residues: CASSLSGAGETQYF.

Note on this clone: Other DNA variants within this sample encode the same CDR3. The chain carries TRBV30 and TRBJ2-1; 11 nucleotides line up with TRBD2. Germline-derived CDR1 and CDR2 are GTSNPN and SVGIG (reference sequence). This CDR3 region has 16 residues. Trimming cost V 8 bases and J 3 bases; bases outside gene matches: 12. This CDR3 reads CALGLAGGIFYNEQFF. For the CDR3, the DNA is TGTGCCCTGGGGCTAGCGGGAGGAATCTTCTACAATGAGCAGTTCTTC.

This clone was seen a single time. V gene TRBV11-2 combines with J gene TRBJ2-7; perhaps TRBD1 as D (5 bases). The CDR3 is 15 amino acids. Germline assignment: CDR1 SGHAT and CDR2 FQNNGV. V was trimmed by 5 bases and J by 3 bases, leaving 17 bases between them. As DNA, the CDR3 is TGTGCCAGCAGCCCTCAGGGATTGTTTAACTACGAGCAGTACTTC. The encoded protein is CASSPQGLFNYEQYF.

The chain joins TRBV19 to TRBJ2-1; 9 bases are shared with TRBD2. The CDR3 is 15 amino acids. The J segment lost 0 bases and the V segment lost 4 bases, leaving 1 base of the junction unmatched. Germline V lookup: CDR1 LNHDA, CDR2 SQIVND (reference sequence). CDR3 DNA: TGTGCCAGTAGTAATAGCGGGAGCTCCTACAATGAGCAGTTCTTC. Protein sequence: CASSNSGSSYNEQFF.

The chain joins TRBV10-1 to TRBJ2-1; 9 bases line up with TRBD1. The V and J ends lost 11 bases and 3 bases, in that order; junction bases with no gene match: 14. CDR1 and CDR2 (germline): WNHNN, SYGVQD (reference sequence). The CDR3 runs 16 residues. CDR3 in DNA: TGCGCCCCGAACCACAGGGGGCAATGTCGCTACAATGAGCAGTTCTTC. Encoded protein: CAPNHRGQCRYNEQFF.

The chain has TRBV19 and TRBJ2-6, with 12 bases lining up with TRBD2. Per the germline V gene, CDR1 is LNHDA and CDR2 is SQIVND (reference sequence). The CDR3 consists of 19 residues. V lost 5 bases and J lost 1; bases outside the gene matches: 9. This CDR3 reads CASSPRTSGKASGANVLTF. DNA for the CDR3: TGTGCCAGTAGTCCTCGGACTAGCGGGAAAGCATCTGGGGCCAACGTCCTGACTTTC.

CDR3 bases: TGTGCCAGCACCCCAGAATCTGGGGCCAACGTCCTGACTTTC. It codes for CASTPESGANVLTF. The genes are TRBV7-2 and TRBJ2-6; no reliable D call. V dropped 7 bases and J dropped 1 base, with 8 bases sitting between them. CDR3 size: 14 residues. From germline, CDR1 is SGHTA and CDR2 FQGNSA.

The V call is TRBV6-1, the J call TRBJ2-3; no firm D call. Germline V lookup: CDR1 MNHNS, CDR2 SASEGT. The CDR3 is 15 residues long. V lost 0 bases and J lost 5, with 12 bases in between. The CDR3, as DNA: TGTGCCAGCAGTGAAGCTACGGCCAGGATAGATACGCAGTATTTT. This translates into CASSEATARIDTQYF.

The J gene is TRBJ1-1, the V gene TRBV7-9; TRBD1 matches 8 bases. There are 15 residues in the CDR3. CDR1 is SEHNR and CDR2 is FQNEAQ in the germline V gene (reference sequence). V shed 0 bases and J 4 bases; nucleotides not matched to a gene: 4. The DNA of the CDR3 is TGTGCCAGCAGCTTAGCGGGACAGGTTCGCACTGAAGCTTTCTTT. Translation gives CASSLAGQVRTEAFF.

This CDR3 reads CASSLSGTGEETQYF. CDR3 nucleotides: TGCGCCAGCAGCCTGTCCGGGACAGGGGAAGAGACCCAGTACTTC. V and J are TRBV5-1 and TRBJ2-5; 10 bases align to TRBD1. Germline V gene data show CDR1 as SGHRS and CDR2 as YFSETQ. Trimming removed 4 bases from V and 3 bases from J; junction bases left unmatched: 6. CDR3 length: 15 residues.

CDR3 in amino acids: CASRTDSSYNEQFF. The CDR3 DNA sequence: TGTGCCAGCAGAACGGACAGCTCCTACAATGAGCAGTTCTTC. This chain uses TRBV5-4 with TRBJ2-1, with TRBD1 as a possible D gene (6 bases). The CDR3 sequence is 14 residues long. Trimming took 5 bases from V and 0 from J, leaving 9 bases between them. CDR1 is SGHNT and CDR2 is YYREEE in the germline V gene (reference sequence). Combining the CDR3 with reference TRBV5-4 and TRBJ2-1 gives the whole variable domain ETGVTQSPTHLIKTRGQQVTLRCSSQSGHNTVSWYQQALGQGPQFIFQYYREEENGRGNFPPRFSGLQFPNYSSELNVNALELDDSALYLCASRTDSSYNEQFFGPGTRLTVL.

This chain links TRBV6-6 with TRBJ1-2; TRBD1 aligns across 10 bases. The CDR3 loop spans 16 amino acids. The germline V gene encodes CDR1 MNHNY and CDR2 SVGAGI (reference sequence). Germline trimming cut 8 bases from V and 7 bases from J; bases unmatched to any gene: 16. CDR3 amino acids: CASSGFRDRGSTGYTF. The CDR3 coding sequence is TGTGCCAGCTCTGGGTTTCGGGACAGGGGATCTACTGGCTACACCTTC.